These 4 T cell receptor beta chains were all obtained from the same sample, sequenced in a study of T cell responses to AZD1222 COVID-19 vaccine. The repertoire was sequenced with immunoSEQ multiplex PCR; TCRdb's copy has only in-frame clones and lacks some. The sample consists of some 150,000 clones, approximately 90% of them appearing once. The sequencing here drew on peripheral blood, taken on day 0 of AZD1222 vaccination. These receptors all come from an adult in good health.

This clone was observed a few times. The gene calls are TRBV19 and TRBJ1-6; D gene unclear. Germline CDR1 LNHDA, CDR2 SQIVND (reference sequence). The CDR3 runs 16 residues. Trimming left V 1 base short and J 0 bases short, with 7 bases between. The CDR3 DNA is TGTGCCAGTAGTATAGGCGGAAGCTCCTATAATTCACCCCTCCACTTT. This codes for CASSIGGSSYNSPLHF.

The V call is TRBV5-4, the J call TRBJ1-6; 7 positions agree with TRBD1. The CDR3 has 14 amino acids. The germline gives CDR1 SGHNT, CDR2 YYREEE (reference sequence). Trimming cost V 5 bases and J 8 bases; bases outside gene matches: 7. CDR3 bases: TGTGCCAGCAGTCTTCGGGACAGATATTCACCCCTCCACTTT. This encodes CASSLRDRYSPLHF. The full variable domain, with the rest looked up from reference TRBV5-4 and TRBJ1-6, is ETGVTQSPTHLIKTRGQQVTLRCSSQSGHNTVSWYQQALGQGPQFIFQYYREEENGRGNFPPRFSGLQFPNYSSELNVNALELDDSALYLCASSLRDRYSPLHFGNGTRLTVT.

The chain is built from TRBV18 and TRBJ2-3; 11 bases match TRBD2. The CDR3 covers 17 residues. The V and J ends lost 3 bases and 2 bases, in that order; junction bases with no gene match: 7. Germline V gene sequence: CDR1 KGHSH, CDR2 LQKENI. The CDR3 DNA reads TGTGCCAGCTCACCCCGACTAGCGGGATCCTCCACAGATACGCAGTATTTT. Translating gives CASSPRLAGSSTDTQYF.

This rearrangement joins TRBV6-6 to TRBJ2-1, with 7 bases matching TRBD2. V dropped 11 bases and J dropped 4; count of bases not matched to a gene: 11. Germline V CDR1 and CDR2: MNHNY, SVGAGI (reference sequence). CDR3 size: 14 residues. The CDR3 here is CASKGRGSYNEQFF. CDR3 coding DNA: TGTGCCTCGAAGGGGAGGGGTTCTTACAATGAGCAGTTCTTC.